Below are 30 T cell receptor beta chains sequenced from a single sample in a study of Graves' ophthalmopathy and Graves' hyperthyroidism. Scientists amplified the TCR beta CDR3 regions from RNA transcripts. Amplification began with first-round RT-PCR using HTBI primers, then second-round multiplex PCR was performed. A single record per CDR3 protein comes from TCRdb applying MiXCR to the multiplex PCR reads. The table lists about 740,000 distinct CDR3 sequences, roughly 40% of them singletons. Sequencing input: peripheral blood. The receptors here all came from an adult man with Graves' ophthalmopathy.

This clonotype was seen many times. J is TRBJ1-6 and V is TRBV10-3; TRBD1 aligns across 7 bases. The CDR3 spans 14 residues. Trimming at V came to 5 bases and at J to 9 bases, leaving 7 bases not matched to a gene. Germline values: CDR1 ENHRY, CDR2 SYGVKD. The CDR3 is CAISRQGKGSPLHF. The CDR3 DNA is TGTGCCATCAGTCGACAGGGCAAAGGTTCACCCCTCCACTTT.

The chain carries TRBV7-9 and TRBJ2-5; D is perhaps TRBD1 (5 bases). Germline CDR1 and CDR2: SEHNR and FQNEAQ (reference sequence). V gave up 1 base and J gave up 1 base, with 13 bases separating them. CDR3 length: 16 residues. The DNA for the CDR3 is TGTGCCAGCAGCTTAGATTTCTCAGGGCCCCAAGAGACCCAGTACTTC. This codes for CASSLDFSGPQETQYF.

This clonotype has at least ten counts. The CDR3 DNA is TGTGCCAGCAGCCGTACGTCTGGGGCCAACGTCCTGACTTTC. This codes for CASSRTSGANVLTF. V gene TRBV5-8 combines with J gene TRBJ2-6, with no clear D. Germline V CDR1 and CDR2: SGHTS, YDEGEE. The CDR3 is 14 residues long. V was shortened by 4 bases and J by 1 base, with 6 bases between the two germline ends. Looking up the rest from reference TRBV5-8 and TRBJ2-6 gives the full variable domain: EAGVTQSPTHLIKTRGQQATLRCSPISGHTSVYWYQQALGLGLQFLLWYDEGEERNRGNFPPRFSGRQFPNYSSELNVNALELEDSALYLCASSRTSGANVLTFGAGSRLTVL.

This clonotype showed up just a few times. V gene TRBV14 combines with J gene TRBJ1-1; tentative D call: TRBD1 (5 bases). CDR1 and CDR2 (germline): SGHDN, FVKESK. The CDR3 is made up of 15 amino acids. Trimming cost V 4 bases and J 2 bases, with 14 bases left between them. CDR3 protein: CASSRYGTGNTEAFF. The CDR3 coding sequence is TGTGCCAGCAGCCGATACGGGACGGGAAACACTGAAGCTTTCTTT.

This clonotype was seen repeatedly, ten times or more. The chain joins TRBV15 to TRBJ1-3; D uncertain. V lost 0 bases and J 4 bases, leaving 10 bases between the germline ends. The germline CDR1 and CDR2 sequences are LNHNV and YYDKDF (reference sequence). The length of the CDR3 is 15 residues. CDR3: CATSRDPVAGNTIYF. CDR3 DNA: TGTGCCACCAGCAGAGATCCGGTTGCCGGAAACACCATATATTTT.

This clonotype has just a few counts. The CDR3 DNA reads as TGTGCCAGTAGTAGAGACACGACCGGGGAGCTGTTTTTT. This encodes CASSRDTTGELFF. J is TRBJ2-2 and V is TRBV19, with D unclear. V gave up 4 bases and J gave up 5 bases, with 8 bases separating them. The germline V gene encodes CDR1 LNHDA and CDR2 SQIVND (reference sequence). The CDR3 runs to 13 residues.

This clonotype has a handful of counts. V gene TRBV5-5 combines with J gene TRBJ1-4; 9 bases align to TRBD1. Trimming at V came to 4 bases and at J to 6 bases, leaving 4 bases not matched to a gene. The CDR3 covers 14 residues. Germline V gives CDR1 SGHKS, CDR2 YYEKEE (reference sequence). Here the CDR3 reads CASSSRDRDEKLFF. The DNA for the CDR3 is TGTGCCAGCAGCAGCCGGGACAGGGATGAAAAACTGTTTTTT.

The chain links TRBV11-2 to TRBJ2-7; weak D call: TRBD2 (5 bases). Trimming removed 0 bases at V and 0 bases at J, with 9 bases between. This CDR3 spans 15 amino acids. CDR1 SGHAT and CDR2 FQNNGV come from the germline V gene. CDR3 amino acids: CASSLDIGSSYEQYF. The CDR3 DNA is TGTGCCAGCAGCTTAGACATAGGGAGCTCCTACGAGCAGTACTTC.

This clonotype occurred once. A much larger clone sits a single nucleotide away, making a read error possible. V is TRBV7-9 and J is TRBJ1-2; no definite D call. The germline CDR1 and CDR2 sequences are SEHNR and FQNEAQ (reference sequence). The CDR3 runs to 13 residues. The CDR3 protein is CASSQEMGSGYIF. DNA of the CDR3: TGCGCCAGCAGCCAAGAAATGGGGTCGGGCTACATCTTC.

The chain combines TRBV11-2 with TRBJ2-7; TRBD1 matches 7 bases. The J segment lost 0 bases and the V segment lost 0 bases, leaving 5 bases of the junction unmatched. CDR1 is SGHAT, CDR2 FQNNGV, per germline. CDR3 length equals 16 residues. The CDR3 protein is CASSLEGQKSSYEQYF. As DNA, the CDR3 is TGTGCCAGCAGCTTAGAGGGACAGAAAAGCTCCTACGAGCAGTACTTC.

This chain links TRBV6-5 with TRBJ2-5; D gene uncertain. Germline V lookup: CDR1 MNHEY, CDR2 SVGAGI. Trimming cost V 4 bases and J 5 bases, with 11 bases left between them. The CDR3 length is 13 residues. CDR3 sequence reads: CASSFITRETQYF. The CDR3 DNA reads as TGTGCCAGCAGTTTCATAACGAGGGAGACCCAGTACTTC.

This clonotype was seen a few times. This sequence joins TRBV2 and TRBJ1-4, with D possibly being TRBD1 (6 bases). This CDR3 is 14 amino acids long. The ends were cut back, 6 bases at V and 5 bases at J, with 13 bases in the middle. In germline, CDR1 is SNHLY, CDR2 FYNNEI. The CDR3 sequence is CASRTDSENEKLFF. The CDR3 bases are TGTGCCAGCAGGACGGACAGCGAAAATGAAAAACTGTTTTTT.

To note about this clonotype: The conserved phenylalanine or tryptophan is not found at the CDR3 terminus, so this likely reflects a read error. The DNA is left out, because the CDR3 cannot be placed on it with certainty; the CDR3 is given as TCRdb lists it. J is TRBJ2-6 and V is TRBV19. Per the germline V gene, CDR1 is LNHDA and CDR2 is SQIVND (reference sequence). The CDR3 sequence runs 8 residues, both termini included. The CDR3: CASSLRYT.

The J gene is TRBJ2-2, the V gene TRBV7-2; possibly TRBD2 for D (5 bases). Germline CDR1 and CDR2: SGHTA and FQGNSA. The CDR3 length is 16 residues. V was shortened by 4 bases and J by 2 bases, with 14 bases between the two germline ends. CDR3 in amino acids: CASSSSYEVNTGELFF. In DNA, the CDR3 is TGTGCCAGCAGCTCTAGCTACGAGGTTAACACCGGGGAGCTGTTTTTT.

This clonotype was detected only once. The CDR3 sequence is CATSTLGQGMNQPQHF. The CDR3 DNA reads TGTGCCACCAGCACCTTGGGACAGGGTATGAATCAGCCCCAGCATTTT. The chain links TRBV24-1 to TRBJ1-5; TRBD1 matches 9 bases. With 7 bases clipped from V and 4 bases from J, the junction kept 10 bases outside the gene matches. CDR1 and CDR2 from the germline V gene are KGHDR and SFDVKD. The CDR3 length is 16 residues.

This clonotype appeared a few times. This likely comes from a read error, as the CDR3 has no conserved phenylalanine or tryptophan at its end. It is unclear where the CDR3 begins or ends on the DNA, so no DNA is shown, and the CDR3 is as TCRdb lists it. The V and J genes are TRBV7-2 and TRBJ1-4; the DNA was not used to check the table's D call, TRBD1. The CDR3 spans 8 residues, counting both ends. Germline V CDR1 and CDR2: SGHTA, FQGNSA. The CDR3 reads CASSPGTG.

This clonotype has a handful of counts. J is TRBJ2-2 and V is TRBV7-2; 8 bases agree with TRBD1. This CDR3 is built from 15 residues. Germline lookup yields CDR1 SGHTA and CDR2 FQGNSA. J was trimmed by 4 bases and V by 5 bases; bases with no gene match: 6. CDR3 in DNA: TGTGCCAGCAGCCAAGACAGGGGTCGCACCGGGGAGCTGTTTTTT. Its protein is CASSQDRGRTGELFF.

This clonotype has more than one count but fewer than ten. This chain links TRBV19 with TRBJ2-7, with 8 bases that match TRBD1. The length of the CDR3 is 14 residues. Germline assignment: CDR1 LNHDA and CDR2 SQIVND (reference sequence). Trimming at V came to 6 bases and at J to 5 bases, leaving 9 bases not matched to a gene. CDR3 DNA sequence: TGTGCCAGTAGCCAGGACAGGGAAGTCGACGAGCAGTACTTC. Amino acids: CASSQDREVDEQYF.

This clonotype was counted ten times or more. J is TRBJ2-5 and V is TRBV10-1; 9 bases fit TRBD2. Losses at the gene ends were 0 bases for V and 4 bases for J; bases not matched to a gene: 0. CDR1 and CDR2 from the germline V gene are WNHNN and SYGVQD (reference sequence). This CDR3 spans 14 amino acids. This CDR3 is CASSESAGGETQYF. CDR3 DNA sequence: TGCGCCAGCAGTGAGTCAGCGGGGGGAGAGACCCAGTACTTC.

This chain links TRBV25-1 with TRBJ2-7, with D perhaps matching TRBD1 or TRBD2 (6 bases each). The length of the CDR3 is 11 residues. V shed 6 bases and J shed 6 bases, with 9 bases lying between them. Germline V gene sequence: CDR1 MGHDK, CDR2 SYGVNS. The CDR3 DNA follows: TGTGCCAGCAGAGAGGGGGGCGAGCAGTACTTC. Translation gives CASREGGEQYF.

This rearrangement joins TRBV6-6 to TRBJ2-7; D not certain. Trimming left V 5 bases short and J 6 bases short, with 11 bases between. Germline CDR1 is MNHNY and CDR2 is SVGAGI (reference sequence). The CDR3 length is 12 residues. The CDR3 protein is CASSNRVLEQYF. The DNA of the CDR3 is TGTGCCAGCAGTAACCGGGTTCTCGAGCAGTACTTC.

About this clonotype itself: A much bigger clone sits one base away, suggesting this may be a read error. This chain links TRBV29-1 with TRBJ2-7; D may match TRBD1 or TRBD2 (5 bases each). In germline, CDR1 is SQVTM, CDR2 ANQGSEA. The CDR3 extends over 16 amino acids. V was shortened by 8 bases and J by 0 bases, with 23 bases between the two germline ends. CDR3 residues: CSIFGTPGRRSYEQYF. DNA of the CDR3: TGCAGCATTTTCGGGACCCCCGGGCGACGCTCCTACGAGCAGTACTTC.

As to this clonotype: This is likely a read error, given that the CDR3 carries no conserved phenylalanine or tryptophan at its end. No DNA is shown, since the ends of the CDR3 on it are uncertain; the CDR3 is the one TCRdb lists. The chain couples TRBV10-3 to TRBJ1-4. Germline V CDR1 and CDR2: ENHRY, SYGVKD. The CDR3 extends over 8 residues, inclusive of both ends. The CDR3 here is CAISESGL.

The table lists this clonotype with many counts. The chain is built from TRBV7-3 and TRBJ1-5; D perhaps matches TRBD1 (6 bases). Germline-derived CDR1 and CDR2 are SGHTA and FQGTGA. This CDR3 comprises 15 residues. The V gene lost 0 bases and the J gene lost 3 bases, with 9 bases spanning the gap. The DNA of the CDR3 is TGTGCCAGCAGCTTAACGGACAGTCTCAATCAGCCCCAGCATTTT. This sequence encodes CASSLTDSLNQPQHF.

The chain joins TRBV15 to TRBJ2-2; D not certain. The CDR3 consists of 15 residues. Germline V lookup: CDR1 LNHNV, CDR2 YYDKDF (reference sequence). V dropped 0 bases and J dropped 4 bases, with 9 bases sitting between them. In DNA, the CDR3 is TGTGCCACCAGCAGAGATACGTGGGGCACCGGGGAGCTGTTTTTT. It codes for CATSRDTWGTGELFF.

This clonotype has only a few counts. The chain carries TRBV7-9 and TRBJ2-5; D might be TRBD2 (6 bases). The CDR3 runs to 14 residues. Deletions cut 5 bases from V and 3 bases from J, with 13 bases between. Germline V gives CDR1 SEHNR, CDR2 FQNEAQ (reference sequence). This chain's CDR3 is CASSPTRGKETQYF. The CDR3 coding sequence is TGTGCCAGCAGCCCGACCCGGGGGAAAGAGACCCAGTACTTC.

The chain links TRBV7-9 to TRBJ1-1; no definite D call. V shed 5 bases and J shed 0 bases, with 13 bases lying between them. Germline CDR1 reads SEHNR; CDR2 reads FQNEAQ (reference sequence). The CDR3 contains 15 residues. The chain's CDR3 is CASSPIGGLNTEAFF. Written as DNA, the CDR3 is TGTGCCAGCAGCCCCATCGGAGGGCTGAACACTGAAGCTTTCTTT.

The rearrangement joins TRBV7-3 to TRBJ1-3, with 10 bases lining up with TRBD1. Germline V gene data show CDR1 as SGHTA and CDR2 as FQGTGA. The CDR3 loop spans 17 amino acids. The ends lost 4 bases at V and 0 bases at J; junction bases unmatched: 6. The CDR3 nucleotides read TGTGCCAGCAGCTCTTGGACAGGGGGTTCCTCTGGAAACACCATATATTTT. Its translation: CASSSWTGGSSGNTIYF.

This clonotype was found many times. The J gene is TRBJ1-2, the V gene TRBV7-8; no definite D call. The V end lost 3 bases, the J end lost 2 bases, and 13 bases lay between the germline ends. The CDR3 covers 15 residues. Germline values: CDR1 SGHVS, CDR2 FQNEAQ. The DNA of the CDR3 is TGTGCCAGCAGCTTGCCGAACCCATCAAACTATGGCTACACCTTC. The encoded protein is CASSLPNPSNYGYTF.

This clonotype was detected only a few times. The rearrangement uses TRBV25-1 and TRBJ2-2; TRBD1 aligns across 10 bases. The junction had 3 bases not matched to a gene; V was cut back by 7 bases and J by 4 bases. CDR1 and CDR2 from the germline V gene are MGHDK and SYGVNS. The CDR3 spans 14 residues. The CDR3 loop is CASKGTGVTGELFF. The CDR3 DNA reads TGTGCCAGCAAGGGGACAGGGGTCACCGGGGAGCTGTTTTTT.